Presented here are 6 T cell receptor beta chains from one specimen sequenced in a study of cytomegalovirus exposure and HLA in healthy donors. Primers for the PCR totalled 60 Vbeta and 13 Jbeta. Only in-frame clones appear in the TCRdb table, and some are missing; sequencing was by immunoSEQ multiplex PCR. This table has 150,000 to 200,000 clones, about 76% appearing once. The material sequenced was PBMCs. Receptors originate from a woman aged 40 to 49 in good health and CMV-seropositive.

The rearrangement links TRBV5-1 to TRBJ2-2; 9 bases match TRBD1. CDR1 is SGHRS and CDR2 is YFSETQ in the germline V gene. There are 14 residues in the CDR3. The V segment lost 4 bases and the J segment 11 bases; nucleotides outside the gene matches: 9. In DNA, the CDR3 is TGCGCCAGCAGCGGGGACAGGGAGGATGGCGAGCTGTTTTTT. Residues: CASSGDREDGELFF.

This rearrangement joins TRBV6-6 to TRBJ1-2; the match to TRBD1 covers 7 bases. Looked up from germline, CDR1 is MNHNY and CDR2 is SVGAGI (reference sequence). The CDR3 is 14 amino acids. The ends lost 8 bases at V and 7 bases at J; junction bases unmatched: 13. CDR3 sequence: CASRPDREGGGYTF. CDR3 nucleotide sequence: TGTGCCAGCCGACCCGACAGGGAAGGAGGTGGCTACACCTTC.

This clone was detected a few times. The chain couples TRBV18 to TRBJ1-1, with D hard to call. Per germline, CDR1 KGHSH and CDR2 LQKENI. The length of the CDR3 is 13 residues. Trimming took off 0 bases at V and 5 bases at J, with 7 bases between the two ends. CDR3 bases: TGTGCCAGCTCACCACCGGAGAGGACTGAAGCTTTCTTT. This gives the protein CASSPPERTEAFF.

The CDR3 region has the DNA TGTGCCGTCAGGGTGGCAGGCACCTACGAGCAGTACTTC. Protein: CAVRVAGTYEQYF. The V call is TRBV19, the J call TRBJ2-7; D may be TRBD1 (5 bases). The CDR3 is 13 residues long. Trimming stripped 11 bases from V and 2 bases from J, with 16 bases between. CDR1 is LNHDA and CDR2 is SQIVND in the germline V gene (reference sequence).

This chain connects TRBV10-1 to TRBJ1-4, with a weak D call TRBD1 (6 bases). Trimming cost V 7 bases and J 7 bases, with 13 bases left between them. This CDR3 spans 13 amino acids. The germline gives CDR1 WNHNN, CDR2 SYGVQD (reference sequence). In DNA, the CDR3 is TGCGCCAGCAACAGGGTGCTTGGTGAAAAACTGTTTTTT. Encoded protein: CASNRVLGEKLFF.

The J gene is TRBJ2-1, the V gene TRBV25-1, with D possibly matching TRBD2 (5 bases). In germline, CDR1 is MGHDK, CDR2 SYGVNS. The CDR3 totals 15 residues. Trimming removed 3 bases at V and 1 base at J, with 10 bases between. CDR3 protein: CASSEQRGSYNEQFF. In nucleotides, the CDR3 is TGTGCCAGCAGTGAGCAACGGGGATCCTACAATGAGCAGTTCTTC.